Shown below are 10 T cell receptor beta chains from a single sample sequenced in a study of a mutant IDH1 vaccine in newly diagnosed glioma. Time point meaning: week 35, safety follow-up. Doses of 300 ug of mutant IDH1 20-mer peptide were given with topical imiquimod. The antigens for these receptors are not known. Sequenced by immunoSEQ multiplex PCR; TCRdb stores in-frame clones only, minus some. This sample has tens of thousands of clones, with 75% to 85% found just once. Material: PBMCs, obtained from a glioma patient whose treatment included an IDH1 peptide vaccine. The receptors derive from a man aged 40-49 years with glioma.

The rearrangement joins TRBV5-6 to TRBJ2-2; D is unresolved. There are 16 residues in the CDR3. The germline V gene encodes CDR1 SGHDT and CDR2 YYEEEE. Trimming took off 4 bases at V and 2 bases at J, with 15 bases between the two ends. The chain's CDR3 is CASSPDRASNTGELFF. Written as DNA, the CDR3 is TGTGCCAGCAGCCCAGACCGGGCTTCAAACACCGGGGAGCTGTTTTTT.

This chain links TRBV5-1 with TRBJ2-5; D is unclear. This CDR3 has 13 amino acids. Trimming pared 0 bases from V and 1 base from J, leaving 4 bases between. Germline CDR1 is SGHRS and CDR2 is YFSETQ. This CDR3 is CASSLGSQETQYF. CDR3 DNA sequence: TGCGCCAGCAGCTTGGGGAGCCAAGAGACCCAGTACTTC.

This clone has just a few counts. The chain couples TRBV11-2 to TRBJ1-5; D not certain. Germline V CDR1 and CDR2: SGHAT, FQNNGV. The CDR3 loop spans 14 amino acids. V was trimmed by 0 bases and J by 4 bases, leaving 7 bases between them. The CDR3 spells CASSLDSNNQPQHF. The CDR3, as DNA: TGTGCCAGCAGCTTAGACAGCAATAATCAGCCCCAGCATTTT.

The CDR3 nucleotides are TGTGCCAGCAGGACAGGGGGCACAGATACGCAGTATTTT. Residues: CASRTGGTDTQYF. The chain recombines TRBV25-1 with TRBJ2-3; the match to TRBD1 covers 8 bases. This CDR3 comprises 13 residues. Germline V CDR1 and CDR2: MGHDK, SYGVNS. Losses at the gene ends were 6 bases for V and 1 base for J; bases not matched to a gene: 0.

The V and J genes are TRBV7-6 and TRBJ2-7; 8 nucleotides line up with TRBD2. Trimming cost V 5 bases and J 1 base; bases outside gene matches: 10. Germline loops: CDR1 SGHVS, CDR2 FNYEAQ. This CDR3 has 16 amino acids. Here the CDR3 reads CASSPRAGGPSYEQYF. Here the CDR3 DNA reads TGTGCCAGCAGCCCTAGGGCGGGGGGACCTTCCTACGAGCAGTACTTC.

This chain uses TRBV10-3 with TRBJ2-7, with a tentative D call TRBD1 (5 bases). The germline V and J ends were trimmed by 2 bases and 2 bases, with 10 bases remaining between them. Germline CDR1 reads ENHRY; CDR2 reads SYGVKD. The CDR3 consists of 14 residues. CDR3 DNA: TGTGCCATCAGTGAGGACAGTTTCACCTACGAGCAGTACTTC. Residues: CAISEDSFTYEQYF.

The chain couples TRBV2 to TRBJ2-3; D uncertain. This CDR3 has 14 residues. CDR1 is SNHLY and CDR2 is FYNNEI in the germline V gene. V lost 4 bases and J 1 base, leaving 9 bases between the germline ends. The CDR3 DNA reads as TGTGCCAGCAGTGTAGGAGTTGGCACAGATACGCAGTATTTT. The encoded protein is CASSVGVGTDTQYF. Filled out from reference TRBV2 and TRBJ2-3, the complete variable domain reads EPEVTQTPSHQVTQMGQEVILRCVPISNHLYFYWYRQILGQKVEFLVSFYNNEISEKSEIFDDQFSVERPDGSNFTLKIRSTKLEDSAMYFCASSVGVGTDTQYFGPGTRLTVL.

The CDR3 coding sequence is TGTGCCATCAGTGAGGCGAAGCTTGATCAGCCCCAGCATTTT. It is translated as CAISEAKLDQPQHF. The chain links TRBV10-3 to TRBJ1-5; unclear D gene. V was pared by 2 bases and J by 5 bases, with 10 bases between. In germline, CDR1 is ENHRY, CDR2 SYGVKD. The CDR3 runs to 14 residues.

The rearrangement joins TRBV5-4 to TRBJ1-2, with D perhaps TRBD1 (6 bases). The CDR3 loop spans 13 amino acids. Trimming pared 0 bases from V and 8 bases from J, leaving 11 bases between. Germline CDR1 reads SGHNT; CDR2 reads YYREEE (reference sequence). CDR3 residues: CASSLGGGRGYTF. CDR3 DNA: TGTGCCAGCAGCTTGGGCGGGGGGCGAGGCTACACCTTC.

The rearrangement links TRBV5-1 to TRBJ1-1; TRBD1 is a possible D gene (6 bases). V was pared by 0 bases and J by 1 base, with 10 bases between. Germline-derived CDR1 and CDR2 are SGHRS and YFSETQ. The CDR3 has 15 residues. The CDR3 DNA reads TGCGCCAGCAGCTTGGCCCGGGGGGCGAACACTGAAGCTTTCTTT. Protein: CASSLARGANTEAFF.